This T cell receptor beta chain was recovered during a study of blood T cell repertoires in COVID-19. In the study overall: T cells, B-cell-depleted T cells, or PBMCs provided the cDNA or gDNA that served as material.

Profiled with immunoSEQ multiplex PCR; TCRdb holds only in-frame clones, not every one. The data contain around 140,000 clones, around 86% of them singletons. The clonotype comes from a man in his forties or fifties with active COVID-19. The sequenced sample was peripheral blood.

CDR3 nucleotide sequence: TGTGCCAGCAGCCAAGATAGAGGCGGTACCCTGCGGGGGGGGACAGATACGCAGTATTTT. Its protein product is CASSQDRGGTLRGGTDTQYF. V gene TRBV4-2 combines with J gene TRBJ2-3; 9 bases are shared with TRBD2. Germline values: CDR1 LGHNA, CDR2 YNFKEQ. The CDR3 has 20 amino acids. Unmatched junction bases numbered 16, after V lost 0 bases and J lost 3 bases.